The following is a TCR beta chain sequence with its context. Its antigen is currently not known. No qualities accompany the bases; no much larger clone lies one base away. This sample was included in a study of T cells after somatic rescue of genetic block (dated by TCRdb to 2018 to 2020). Some background on the complete study: What the study looked at was long-term robustness, specifically in a T-cell system that came about through somatic rescue of a genetic block in T-cell development.

Libraries were made using the immunoSEQ multiplex PCR assay. TCRdb stores this immuneACCESS table with in-frame sequences only. Part of the clones is absent; in the studies checked, under half of the shortfall reflects unresolved V genes, and no reason is known for the rest. The sample data list about 52,000 clones, and about 96% of these were observed just once. The ten largest clones capture more than 0.075% of the sample. For CDR1 and CDR2, the germline V gene (reference sequence) lists SEHNR and FQNEAQ. Germline trimming amounts to 4 bases on V and 5 bases on J, with 2 as the count of junction bases outside the gene matches. There are 15 amino acids in the CDR3, from cysteine to phenylalanine inclusive. The sequence is cut down to CDR3 DNA, 45 bases in frame from base 1.

The receptor comes from a child less than two years old. The sample consisted of peripheral blood mononuclear cells (PBMCs). The chain employs TRBV7-9 and TRBJ2-2; TRBD2 aligns with 12 central bases. The nucleotide sequence reads TGTGCCAGCAGCTCCGGGACTAGCGGGACCGGGGAGCTGTTTTTT. Translated, it reads CASSSGTSGTGELFF.